Listed here are 10 T cell receptor beta chains from one sample, sequenced in a study of cytomegalovirus exposure and HLA in healthy donors. PCR was performed using 60 Vbeta and 13 Jbeta primers. The protocol was immunoSEQ multiplex PCR, while the TCRdb copy is restricted to in-frame clones and leaves out a portion. The table records over 200,000 clones, about three quarters of them present only once. Sequenced input: PBMCs. Receptors were obtained from a woman in her fifties or sixties in good health and CMV-seropositive.

The gene calls are TRBV30 and TRBJ2-5, with 11 nucleotides matching TRBD2. The V gene end was trimmed by 2 bases and the J gene end by 11 bases; junction bases not matched to a gene: 10. The germline gives CDR1 GTSNPN, CDR2 SVGIG (reference sequence). This CDR3 region has 14 residues. The CDR3 region has the DNA TGTGCCTGGAGTCGACTAGCGGGGCCAGAAGAGCAGTACTTC. Translation gives CAWSRLAGPEEQYF.

This sequence joins TRBV2 and TRBJ1-2; tentative D call: TRBD1 (5 bases). There are 11 residues in the CDR3. Germline CDR1 is SNHLY and CDR2 is FYNNEI. The ends were cut back, 8 bases at V and 2 bases at J, with 6 bases in the middle. CDR3 sequence reads: CASGANYGYTF. Here the CDR3 DNA reads TGTGCCAGCGGGGCCAACTATGGCTACACCTTC.

The genes are TRBV6-9 and TRBJ2-5; TRBD1 matches at 11 bases. Germline CDR1 MNHGY, CDR2 SVAAGI. The CDR3 length is 18 residues. Trimming at V came to 9 bases and at J to 4 bases, leaving 19 bases not matched to a gene. The CDR3 DNA is TGTGCCAGTGAGGGCTGGACAGGGGGCGCAGAGGTTTTAGAGACCCAGTACTTC. This encodes CASEGWTGGAEVLETQYF.

The V gene is TRBV7-9, the J gene TRBJ1-1, with D possibly being TRBD1 (5 bases). The length of the CDR3 is 15 residues. Trimming shortened V by 5 bases and J by 3 bases, and 16 bases separated the two germline ends. From germline, CDR1 is SEHNR and CDR2 FQNEAQ (reference sequence). The CDR3 here is CASSPRTFPYTEAFF. CDR3 coding DNA: TGTGCCAGCAGCCCTAGGACATTTCCCTACACTGAAGCTTTCTTT.

As regards this clone: The same CDR3 arises from other DNA sequences in this sample as well. The V call is TRBV15, the J call TRBJ1-4; 8 positions agree with TRBD1. This CDR3 contains 14 residues. CDR1 is LNHNV, CDR2 YYDKDF, per germline (reference sequence). J gave up 8 bases and V 1 base, and 3 bases lay outside the gene matches. CDR3 in amino acids: CATSRGQGNEKLFF. DNA for the CDR3: TGTGCCACCAGCAGAGGACAGGGGAACGAAAAACTGTTTTTT. The full variable domain, rest sourced from reference TRBV15 and TRBJ1-4, is DAMVIQNPRYQVTQFGKPVTLSCSQTLNHNVMYWYQQKSSQAPKLLFHYYDKDFNNEADTPDNFQSRRPNTSFCFLDIRSPGLGDTAMYLCATSRGQGNEKLFFGSGTQLSVL.

V is TRBV11-2 and J is TRBJ1-6; D perhaps matches TRBD1 (5 bases). Trimming took off 5 bases at V and 5 bases at J, with 16 bases between the two ends. Germline CDR1 reads SGHAT; CDR2 reads FQNNGV. CDR3 length: 16 residues. The CDR3 DNA reads TGTGCCAGCAGCCCCACCCAGGGACTCAATAATTCACCCCTCCACTTT. The encoded protein is CASSPTQGLNNSPLHF.

This clone was detected a few times. The V and J genes are TRBV6-5 and TRBJ1-2; 9 bases are a match to TRBD1. V lost 7 bases to trimming and J lost 9 bases; unmatched junction nucleotides: 9. The CDR3 length is 13 residues. The germline V gene has CDR1 MNHEY and CDR2 SVGAGI. CDR3 coding DNA: TGTGCCAGCATTGAACCGGGACAGGGTAGCTACACCTTC. Translation gives CASIEPGQGSYTF.

The CDR3 reads CASSQGVHSPGELFF. CDR3 DNA: TGTGCCAGCAGCCAAGGAGTCCATAGCCCCGGGGAGCTGTTTTTT. This chain links TRBV14 with TRBJ2-2; D is uncertain. The CDR3 extends over 15 amino acids. The germline CDR1 and CDR2 sequences are SGHDN and FVKESK. Trimming removed 1 base from V and 6 bases from J, with 12 bases in between.

The chain joins TRBV7-3 to TRBJ2-6, with D hard to call. This CDR3 contains 15 residues. Trimming pared 3 bases from V and 0 bases from J, leaving 6 bases between. The germline CDR1 and CDR2 sequences are SGHTA and FQGTGA. The CDR3 is CASSLSLSGANVLTF. The CDR3 DNA is TGTGCCAGCAGCTTGAGCCTCTCTGGGGCCAACGTCCTGACTTTC.

The chain links TRBV18 to TRBJ2-3, with TRBD2 matching 11 bases. V lost 3 bases and J lost 2; bases outside the gene matches: 10. The CDR3 spans 18 residues. From germline, CDR1 is KGHSH and CDR2 LQKENI. The CDR3 DNA is TGTGCCAGCTCACCTCGGGCTAGCGGGGGGCCATCCACAGATACGCAGTATTTT. Its protein product is CASSPRASGGPSTDTQYF. Using reference TRBV18 and TRBJ2-3 for the parts outside the CDR3, the full variable domain is NAGVMQNPRHLVRRRGQEARLRCSPMKGHSHVYWYRQLPEEGLKFMVYLQKENIIDESGMPKERFSAEFPKEGPSILRIQQVVRGDSAAYFCASSPRASGGPSTDTQYFGPGTRLTVL.